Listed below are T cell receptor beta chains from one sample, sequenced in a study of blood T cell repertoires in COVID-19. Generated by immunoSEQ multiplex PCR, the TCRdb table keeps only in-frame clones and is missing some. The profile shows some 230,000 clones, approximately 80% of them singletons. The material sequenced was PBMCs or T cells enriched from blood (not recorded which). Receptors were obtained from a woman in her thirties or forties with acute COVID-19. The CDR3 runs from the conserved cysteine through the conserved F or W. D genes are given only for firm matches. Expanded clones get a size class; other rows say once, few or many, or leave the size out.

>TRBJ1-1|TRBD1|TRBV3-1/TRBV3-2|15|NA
CASSLKDRGSTEAFF
TGTGCCAGCAGCCTCAAGGACAGGGGGAGTACTGAAGCTTTCTTT
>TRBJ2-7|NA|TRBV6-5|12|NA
CASSPRGTVQYF
TGTGCCAGCAGTCCCCGGGGGACGGTTCAGTACTTC
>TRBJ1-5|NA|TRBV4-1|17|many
CASSPKPRTGPNQPQHF
TGCGCCAGCAGCCCAAAACCCCGAACAGGTCCCAATCAGCCCCAGCATTTT
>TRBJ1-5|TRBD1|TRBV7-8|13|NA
CASSPDRGQPQHF
TGTGCCAGCAGCCCGGACAGGGGCCAGCCCCAGCATTTT
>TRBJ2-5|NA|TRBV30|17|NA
CAWSWGVPPIGQETQYF
TGTGCCTGGAGTTGGGGGGTCCCACCCATCGGCCAAGAGACCCAGTACTTC
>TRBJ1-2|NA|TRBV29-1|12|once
CSVVLENYGYTF
TGCAGCGTTGTTTTGGAGAACTATGGCTACACCTTC
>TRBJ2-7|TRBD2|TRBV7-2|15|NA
CASSNGGSRTYEQYF
TGTGCCAGCAGCAACGGGGGGTCTCGGACCTACGAGCAGTACTTC
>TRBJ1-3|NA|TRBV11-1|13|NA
CASSEIPGNTIYF
TGTGCCAGCAGCGAGATCCCCGGAAACACCATATATTTT
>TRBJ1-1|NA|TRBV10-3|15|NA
CAISEGARMNTEAFF
TGTGCCATCAGTGAGGGGGCTAGGATGAACACTGAAGCTTTCTTT
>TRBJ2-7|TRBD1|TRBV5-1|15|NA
CASSLGQGGSYEQYF
TGCGCCAGCAGCTTGGGACAGGGGGGCTCCTACGAGCAGTACTTC
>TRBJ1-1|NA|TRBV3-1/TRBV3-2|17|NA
CASSQEGEQAARTEAFF
TGTGCCAGCAGCCAAGAAGGGGAACAGGCGGCTCGAACTGAAGCTTTCTTT
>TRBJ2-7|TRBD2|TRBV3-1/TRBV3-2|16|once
CASSQVGGGRAYEQYF
TGTGCCAGCAGCCAAGTGGGGGGCGGGAGGGCCTACGAGCAGTACTTC
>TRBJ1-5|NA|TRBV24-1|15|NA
CATSEGSTRNQPQHF
TGTGCCACCAGTGAAGGGAGCACACGCAATCAGCCCCAGCATTTT
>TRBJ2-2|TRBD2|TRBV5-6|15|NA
CASSLSGRVTGELFF
TGTGCCAGCAGCTTGTCCGGGAGGGTCACCGGGGAGCTGTTTTTT
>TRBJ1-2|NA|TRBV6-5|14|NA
CASSPTGTTYGYTF
TGTGCCAGCAGCCCGACCGGGACAACTTATGGCTACACCTTC
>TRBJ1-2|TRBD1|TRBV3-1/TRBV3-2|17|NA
CASSQVGTGLPFGGYTF
TGTGCCAGCAGCCAAGTCGGGACAGGACTGCCCTTTGGTGGCTACACCTTC
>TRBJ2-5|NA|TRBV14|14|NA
CASSQGLVQETQYF
TGTGCCAGCAGCCAAGGACTAGTTCAAGAGACCCAGTACTTC
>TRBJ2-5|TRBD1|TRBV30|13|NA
CAWSRDRDETQYF
TGTGCCTGGAGTCGAGACAGGGACGAGACCCAGTACTTC
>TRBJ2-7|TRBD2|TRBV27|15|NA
CASNPTSGRMWEQYF
TGTGCCAGCAACCCGACTAGCGGGAGGATGTGGGAGCAGTACTTC
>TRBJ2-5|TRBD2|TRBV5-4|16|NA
CASSYGRGRGGETQYF
TGTGCCAGCAGCTACGGGAGGGGCAGGGGAGGGGAGACCCAGTACTTC
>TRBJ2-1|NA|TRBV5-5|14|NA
CASSFHTGANEQFF
TGTGCCAGCAGCTTCCATACGGGAGCCAATGAGCAGTTCTTC
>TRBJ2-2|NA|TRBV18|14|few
CASSPIGTSGELFF
TGTGCCAGCTCACCGATCGGGACATCCGGGGAGCTGTTTTTT
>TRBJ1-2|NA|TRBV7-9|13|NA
CASSSGLAVGYTF
TGTGCCAGCAGCTCGGGACTAGCGGTTGGCTACACCTTC
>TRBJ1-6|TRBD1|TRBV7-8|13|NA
CASTRGRNSPLHF
TGTGCCAGCACCAGGGGGCGAAATTCACCCCTCCACTTT
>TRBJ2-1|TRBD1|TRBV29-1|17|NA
CSVEEPGQGASYNEQFF
TGCAGCGTTGAAGAGCCGGGACAGGGGGCGTCGTACAATGAGCAGTTCTTC
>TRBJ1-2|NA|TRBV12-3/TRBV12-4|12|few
CASSARQYGYTF
TGTGCCAGCAGTGCCCGACAGTATGGCTACACCTTC
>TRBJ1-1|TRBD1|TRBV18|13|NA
CASSRTGGTEAFF
TGTGCCAGCTCTCGCACAGGGGGCACTGAAGCTTTCTTT
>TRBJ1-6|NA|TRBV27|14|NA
CASSYSSYNSPLHF
TGTGCCAGCAGTTATAGCTCCTATAATTCACCCCTCCACTTT
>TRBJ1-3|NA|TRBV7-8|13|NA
CASSLAHGNTIYF
TGTGCCAGCAGCTTAGCGCATGGCAACACCATATATTTT
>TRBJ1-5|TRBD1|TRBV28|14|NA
CASSYSGGGQPQHF
TGTGCCAGCAGTTATTCAGGGGGAGGCCAGCCCCAGCATTTT
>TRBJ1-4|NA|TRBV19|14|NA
CASRGRGDNEKLFF
TGTGCCAGTAGGGGGAGGGGAGATAATGAAAAACTGTTTTTT
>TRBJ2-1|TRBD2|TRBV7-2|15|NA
CASSLQGLAGVEQFF
TGTGCCAGCAGCTTGCAAGGGCTAGCGGGGGTTGAGCAGTTCTTC
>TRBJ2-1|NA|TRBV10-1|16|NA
CASSDTTGYTYNEQFF
TGCGCCAGCAGTGATACTACGGGGTACACCTACAATGAGCAGTTCTTC
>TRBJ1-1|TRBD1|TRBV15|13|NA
CATSGDRNTEAFF
TGTGCCACCAGCGGGGACAGAAACACTGAAGCTTTCTTT
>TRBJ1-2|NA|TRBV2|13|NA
CASRPGETYGYTF
TGTGCCAGCAGGCCAGGGGAGACCTATGGCTACACCTTC
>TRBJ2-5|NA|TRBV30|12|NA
CARSGEKETQYF
TGTGCCCGCTCGGGGGAGAAAGAGACCCAGTACTTC
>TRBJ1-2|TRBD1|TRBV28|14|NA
CASSSGGANYGYTF
TGTGCCAGCAGTTCAGGGGGAGCTAACTATGGCTACACCTTC
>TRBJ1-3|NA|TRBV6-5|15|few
CASSLRGMSGNTIYF
TGTGCCAGCAGTTTGAGGGGGATGTCTGGAAACACCATATATTTT
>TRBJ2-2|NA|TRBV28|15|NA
CASSPGTPNTGELFF
TGTGCCAGCAGTCCCGGGACTCCGAACACCGGGGAGCTGTTTTTT
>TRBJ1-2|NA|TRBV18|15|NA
CASSPGARRSYGYTF
TGTGCCAGCTCACCTGGGGCCAGACGGAGCTATGGCTACACCTTC
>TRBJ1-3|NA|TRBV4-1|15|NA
CASSHRTVSGNTIYF
TGCGCCAGCAGCCACCGGACAGTTTCTGGAAACACCATATATTTT
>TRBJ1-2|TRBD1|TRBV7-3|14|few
CASSLSRNRGGYTF
TGTGCCAGCAGCTTAAGTCGGAACAGGGGTGGCTACACCTTC
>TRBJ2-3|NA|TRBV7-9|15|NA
CASSPRRGRGDTQYF
TGTGCCAGCAGCCCCCGGAGGGGGCGAGGGGATACGCAGTATTTT
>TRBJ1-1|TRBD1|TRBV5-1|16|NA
CASSRTGAPTNTEAFF
TGCGCCAGCAGTCGGACAGGGGCTCCAACTAACACTGAAGCTTTCTTT
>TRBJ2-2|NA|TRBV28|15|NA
CASSWASTNTGELFF
TGTGCCAGCAGTTGGGCTAGCACGAACACCGGGGAGCTGTTTTTT
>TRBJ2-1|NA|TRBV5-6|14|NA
CASSLVAGIDEQFF
TGTGCCAGCAGCTTGGTGGCAGGGATAGATGAGCAGTTCTTC
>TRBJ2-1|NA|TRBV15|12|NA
CATSRDNNEQFF
TGTGCCACCAGCAGAGATAACAATGAGCAGTTCTTC
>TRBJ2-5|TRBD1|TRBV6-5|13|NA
CASREGASETQYF
TGTGCCAGCAGAGAGGGGGCGAGCGAGACCCAGTACTTC
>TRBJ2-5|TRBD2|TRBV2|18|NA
CASSELLTSGGNQETQYF
TGTGCCAGCAGTGAACTCCTCACTAGCGGGGGTAACCAAGAGACCCAGTACTTC